The source of this T cell receptor (beta chain) is a study of cytomegalovirus exposure and HLA in healthy donors. With 60 Vbeta and 13 Jbeta primers, the PCR was carried out. Profiled with immunoSEQ multiplex PCR; TCRdb holds only in-frame clones, not every one. This table holds about 160,000 clones, approximately 81% found once. Germline values: CDR1 MNHNS, CDR2 SASEGT. Trimming removed 8 bases from V and 5 bases from J; junction bases left unmatched: 8. There are 13 residues in the CDR3. This receptor was taken from a man in his fifties or sixties in good health and CMV-seropositive. Sequenced: PBMCs. The chain joins TRBV6-1 to TRBJ2-5, with 7 bases that match TRBD2. The CDR3 protein is CASHLGGVETQYF. Here the CDR3 DNA reads TGTGCCAGCCATCTTGGGGGGGTGGAGACCCAGTACTTC.